Below, one TCR beta chain is given with its context. A multiplex PCR was run with 60 Vbeta primers and 13 Jbeta primers. Profiling relied on immunoSEQ multiplex PCR, and the TCRdb table lists in-frame clones only, not all of them. The sample has 150,000 to 200,000 clones, 84% seen once. This record comes from a study of cytomegalovirus exposure and HLA in healthy donors. The germline V gene has CDR1 LNHDA and CDR2 SQIVND (reference sequence). V lost 4 bases and J 1 base, leaving 10 bases between the germline ends. CDR3 length: 14 residues. J is TRBJ1-1 and V is TRBV19; a weak D match, TRBD1 (5 bases). The TCR originated in a girl between 5 and 17 years old in good health and CMV-seropositive. The sample comprised PBMCs. The DNA for the CDR3 is TGTGCCAGTAGTAGCAGACAGAAGAACACTGAAGCTTTCTTT. This sequence encodes CASSSRQKNTEAFF.